This TCR beta chain was obtained from a study of long-term antiretroviral therapy in people with HIV. The germline V and J ends were trimmed by 0 bases and 7 bases, with 10 bases remaining between them. CDR3 length equals 15 residues. From germline, CDR1 is SGHTA and CDR2 FQGNSA. The run of the v3.0 immunoSEQ assay was at survey level. This table comes from immunoSEQ multiplex PCR, and its TCRdb copy is limited to in-frame clones, with some not included. The sample lists under 45,000 clones; 80% to 90% were seen once. Source: unsorted PBMCs, taken 1.2 years after starting antiretroviral therapy. The chain employs TRBV7-2 and TRBJ1-6; no reliable D call. The TCR sequence derives from a woman in her forties or fifties with HIV. CDR3 in DNA: TGTGCCAGCAGCTTAGCCGGACGGGCGAATTCACCCCTCCACTTT. Its protein is CASSLAGRANSPLHF. Combining the CDR3 with reference TRBV7-2 and TRBJ1-6 gives the whole variable domain GAGVSQSPSNKVTEKGKDVELRCDPISGHTALYWYRQSLGQGLEFLIYFQGNSAPDKSGLPSDRFSAERTGGSVSTLTIQRTQQEDSAVYLCASSLAGRANSPLHFGNGTRLTVT.